The 27 T cell receptor beta chains below come from one sample, sequenced in a study of T cell responses to AZD1222 COVID-19 vaccine. Sequencing used immunoSEQ multiplex PCR; TCRdb keeps in-frame clones, though not all of them. The sample has about 130,000 clones, 85% to 95% seen once. The source was peripheral blood, collected 28 days after the second AZD1222 dose. The receptors shown here come from an adult who received the AZD1222 COVID-19 vaccine.

The chain carries TRBV5-6 and TRBJ1-1, with D unclear. Germline CDR1 SGHDT, CDR2 YYEEEE. The V gene lost 0 bases and the J gene lost 4 bases, with 10 bases spanning the gap. The CDR3 runs 14 residues. The CDR3 nucleotides are TGTGCCAGCAGCTTGGGGAGGGAGGTCACTGAAGCTTTCTTT. It yields the protein CASSLGREVTEAFF.

This clone was observed at least ten times. J is TRBJ2-7 and V is TRBV5-1; TRBD2 aligns across 8 bases. Trimming at V came to 3 bases and at J to 4 bases, leaving 15 bases not matched to a gene. Germline CDR1 and CDR2: SGHRS and YFSETQ. The CDR3 consists of 17 residues. This CDR3 is CASSSRNLAGNPYEQYF. Here the CDR3 DNA reads TGCGCCAGCAGCTCCCGAAATCTAGCGGGTAACCCTTACGAGCAGTACTTC.

This clone showed up just once. This may come from a read error, since a much larger clone is one base off. V and J are TRBV12-3 or TRBV12-4 and TRBJ1-3; D gene ambiguous. This CDR3 is built from 12 residues. V was pared by 6 bases and J by 0 bases, with 3 bases between. The CDR3 nucleotides read TGTGCCAGCAGCTTCTCTGGAAACACCATATATTTT. Its translation is CASSFSGNTIYF.

V is TRBV28 and J is TRBJ2-7; D is unclear. CDR1 is MDHEN and CDR2 is SYDVKM in the germline V gene. This CDR3 contains 11 residues. V was pared by 2 bases and J by 3 bases, with 2 bases between. Here the CDR3 reads CASSLHYEQYF. The CDR3, as DNA: TGTGCCAGCAGTTTACACTACGAGCAGTACTTC.

The chain is built from TRBV7-2 and TRBJ1-1, with TRBD1 matching 10 bases. This CDR3 spans 15 amino acids. CDR1 is SGHTA and CDR2 is FQGNSA in the germline V gene. V lost 5 bases to trimming and J lost 6 bases; unmatched junction nucleotides: 9. The DNA of the CDR3 is TGTGCCAGCAGCCCGCAGACAGGGGGCGCCTCTGAAGCTTTCTTT. Protein product: CASSPQTGGASEAFF.

The chain joins TRBV27 to TRBJ2-7; D not certain. Deletions cut 4 bases from V and 7 bases from J, with 23 bases between. Germline CDR1 MNHEY, CDR2 SMNVEV (reference sequence). The CDR3 length is 16 residues. The CDR3 region is CASSSNPYTPLEEQYF. The CDR3 bases are TGTGCCAGCAGTTCAAACCCTTACACCCCTCTAGAGGAGCAGTACTTC.

This sequence joins TRBV11-3 and TRBJ2-7; D is perhaps TRBD1 (5 bases). Trimming pared 3 bases from V and 3 bases from J, leaving 9 bases between. Per the germline V gene, CDR1 is SGHNT and CDR2 is YENEEA. This CDR3 is 13 amino acids long. CDR3 sequence: CASSFTGVYEQYF. In DNA, the CDR3 is TGTGCCAGCAGCTTCACAGGCGTCTACGAGCAGTACTTC.

The chain combines TRBV7-6 with TRBJ2-1; TRBD2 might be the D (5 bases). The CDR3 sequence is 15 residues long. Germline V lookup: CDR1 SGHVS, CDR2 FNYEAQ. Trimming left V 1 base short and J 9 bases short, with 16 bases between. The chain's CDR3 is CASSLGPGKGSEQFF. The CDR3 coding sequence is TGTGCCAGCAGCTTAGGTCCGGGGAAAGGTAGTGAGCAGTTCTTC.

The V call is TRBV7-9, the J call TRBJ1-5, with a weak D call TRBD1 (5 bases). Trimming cost V 6 bases and J 3 bases, with 12 bases left between them. Germline values: CDR1 SEHNR, CDR2 FQNEAQ (reference sequence). The CDR3 length is 14 residues. The CDR3 coding sequence is TGTGCCAGCAGTCTCGACAGTAACAATCAGCCCCAGCATTTT. Amino acids: CASSLDSNNQPQHF.

The J gene is TRBJ2-7, the V gene TRBV11-3; TRBD2 might be the D (7 bases). V was trimmed by 4 bases and J by 3 bases, leaving 16 bases between them. The CDR3 loop spans 15 amino acids. Germline lookup yields CDR1 SGHNT and CDR2 YENEEA. CDR3 DNA sequence: TGTGCCAGCAGCTCGGGGGGAAGCAGGGGCTACGAGCAGTACTTC. Translated, it gives CASSSGGSRGYEQYF. Combining the CDR3 with reference TRBV11-3 and TRBJ2-7 gives the whole variable domain EAGVVQSPRYKIIEKKQPVAFWCNPISGHNTLYWYLQNLGQGPELLIRYENEEAVDDSQLPKDRFSAERLKGVDSTLKIQPAELGDSAVYLCASSSGGSRGYEQYFGPGTRLTVT.

The chain is built from TRBV30 and TRBJ1-4; 8 bases align to TRBD1. The length of the CDR3 is 13 residues. Unmatched junction bases numbered 3, after V lost 0 bases and J lost 9 bases. CDR1 GTSNPN and CDR2 SVGIG come from the germline V gene (reference sequence). CDR3 amino acids: CAWSVWDRQKLFF. CDR3 sequence (DNA): TGTGCCTGGAGTGTTTGGGACAGGCAAAAACTGTTTTTT.

The rearrangement joins TRBV5-1 to TRBJ1-1; D remains ambiguous. Trimming took 4 bases from V and 0 from J, leaving 13 bases between them. The CDR3 totals 15 residues. Germline CDR1 and CDR2: SGHRS and YFSETQ. CDR3 in DNA: TGCGCCAGCAGCCATCGTTCGGGTATGAACACTGAAGCTTTCTTT. It yields the protein CASSHRSGMNTEAFF.

The J gene is TRBJ2-1, the V gene TRBV5-4; either TRBD1 or TRBD2 may fit D (5 bases each). Looked up from germline, CDR1 is SGHNT and CDR2 is YYREEE (reference sequence). The V and J ends lost 2 bases and 7 bases respectively, with 19 bases between them. The CDR3 sequence is 16 residues long. The CDR3 DNA is TGTGCCAGCAGCTTTAATCCGGGACCGGATTTGAATGAGCAGTTCTTC. Translated: CASSFNPGPDLNEQFF. Drawing the rest from reference TRBV5-4 and TRBJ2-1, the complete variable domain is ETGVTQSPTHLIKTRGQQVTLRCSSQSGHNTVSWYQQALGQGPQFIFQYYREEENGRGNFPPRFSGLQFPNYSSELNVNALELDDSALYLCASSFNPGPDLNEQFFGPGTRLTVL.

The genes are TRBV28 and TRBJ2-7; TRBD1 agrees at 10 bases. Germline values: CDR1 MDHEN, CDR2 SYDVKM. The CDR3 contains 16 residues. V shed 6 bases, J shed 3 bases, and the junction held 11 bases outside the gene matches. The CDR3 region has the DNA TGTGCCAGCAGCCTTGGTGTTGGGACAGGGGACTACGAGCAGTACTTC. Residues: CASSLGVGTGDYEQYF.

The chain recombines TRBV9 with TRBJ1-1; TRBD1 is a possible D gene (5 bases). The CDR3 is 14 amino acids. Germline V gene sequence: CDR1 SGDLS, CDR2 YYNGEE. The ends were cut back, 0 bases at V and 2 bases at J, with 8 bases in the middle. CDR3 in DNA: TGTGCCAGCAGCGTAGAACAGGTCAACACTGAAGCTTTCTTT. This sequence encodes CASSVEQVNTEAFF.

J is TRBJ1-2 and V is TRBV3-1 (or the pseudogene TRBV3-2), with D unclear. Per the germline V gene, CDR1 is LGHDT and CDR2 is YNNKEL (reference sequence). V was trimmed by 1 base and J by 5 bases, leaving 14 bases between them. The length of the CDR3 is 15 residues. In nucleotides, the CDR3 is TGTGCCAGCAGCCAAGCCCCAGGTTCCTTATATGGCTACACCTTC. This codes for CASSQAPGSLYGYTF.

The chain is built from TRBV14 and TRBJ1-2; 7 bases match TRBD1. Per germline, CDR1 SGHDN and CDR2 FVKESK. The CDR3 length is 14 residues. The V segment lost 1 base and the J segment 5 bases; nucleotides outside the gene matches: 4. The CDR3 coding sequence is TGTGCCAGCAGCCAAGCCTCACAGGGGTATGGCTACACCTTC. Protein product: CASSQASQGYGYTF.

V gene TRBV21-1 combines with J gene TRBJ1-1; the table gives TRBD1 as D, unverified against the DNA. TRBV21-1 represents a pseudogene. This CDR3 has 11 amino acids. DNA of the CDR3: TGTGCCAGCAGGAGGACAGTTGAAGCTTTCTTT. Its translation: CASRRTVEAFF.

This sequence joins TRBV13 and TRBJ1-2; no definite D call. V was clipped by 2 bases and J by 8 bases, with 9 bases between them. This CDR3 has 12 amino acids. CDR1 and CDR2 (germline): PRHDT, FYEKMQ (reference sequence). The CDR3 loop is CASSLFQLGYTF. CDR3 coding DNA: TGTGCCAGCAGCTTATTCCAGCTAGGCTACACCTTC. Combining the CDR3 with reference TRBV13 and TRBJ1-2 gives the whole variable domain AAGVIQSPRHLIKEKRETATLKCYPIPRHDTVYWYQQGPGQDPQFLISFYEKMQSDKGSIPDRFSAQQFSDYHSELNMSSLELGDSALYFCASSLFQLGYTFGSGTRLTVV.

The chain recombines TRBV6-5 with TRBJ1-6; D is unclear. Trimming took 6 bases from V and 9 from J, leaving 15 bases between them. Per germline, CDR1 MNHEY and CDR2 SVGAGI. The CDR3 is 14 amino acids. CDR3 protein: CASRPVPPGSPLHF. The CDR3 DNA is TGTGCCAGCAGGCCCGTCCCGCCAGGTTCACCCCTCCACTTT.

The rearrangement links TRBV18 to TRBJ1-3; D ambiguous. V lost 2 bases and J lost 0, with 11 bases in between. The CDR3 spans 16 residues. In germline, CDR1 is KGHSH, CDR2 LQKENI. The CDR3, as DNA: TGTGCCAGCTCACCATCTTGGGGAGACTCTGGAAACACCATATATTTT. It codes for CASSPSWGDSGNTIYF.

V usage is TRBV2 and J usage is TRBJ1-6; 11 nucleotides match TRBD1. The CDR3 extends over 15 amino acids. The junction had 5 bases not matched to a gene; V was cut back by 4 bases and J by 9 bases. The germline V gene has CDR1 SNHLY and CDR2 FYNNEI. CDR3: CASSARTGGGSPLHF. CDR3 bases: TGTGCCAGCAGTGCCAGGACAGGGGGCGGTTCACCCCTCCACTTT. Looking up the rest from reference TRBV2 and TRBJ1-6 gives the full variable domain: EPEVTQTPSHQVTQMGQEVILRCVPISNHLYFYWYRQILGQKVEFLVSFYNNEISEKSEIFDDQFSVERPDGSNFTLKIRSTKLEDSAMYFCASSARTGGGSPLHFGNGTRLTVT.

The chain links TRBV12-3 or TRBV12-4 to TRBJ2-3; D remains ambiguous. Trimming took 1 base from V and 4 from J, leaving 3 bases between them. CDR3 length: 12 residues. CDR3 nucleotides: TGTGCCAGCAGTTTAGTTCCAGATACGCAGTATTTT. This translates into CASSLVPDTQYF.

To note about this clone: Other DNA sequences within the sample encode an identical CDR3. This chain uses TRBV12-3 or TRBV12-4 with TRBJ2-1; no clear D. The CDR3 has 11 residues. V lost 3 bases and J lost 7, with 4 bases in between. The CDR3 DNA reads as TGTGCCAGCAGTTTCTCTAATGAGCAGTTCTTC. Encoded protein: CASSFSNEQFF.

The CDR3 spells CASSSRPGGTDTQYF. CDR3 DNA sequence: TGTGCCAGCAGCTCAAGGCCTGGGGGAACAGATACGCAGTATTTT. This chain links TRBV7-9 with TRBJ2-3; perhaps D is TRBD1 or TRBD2 (5 bases each). V was trimmed by 4 bases and J by 3 bases, leaving 14 bases between them. CDR3 size: 15 residues. The germline V gene encodes CDR1 SEHNR and CDR2 FQNEAQ (reference sequence).

The rearrangement joins TRBV5-1 to TRBJ2-3; D uncertain. Trimming removed 7 bases from V and 1 base from J, with 16 bases in between. There are 15 residues in the CDR3. The germline CDR1 and CDR2 sequences are SGHRS and YFSETQ. The CDR3 sequence: CASSSTVPGTDTQYF. In DNA form, the CDR3 reads TGCGCCAGCTCCTCAACGGTCCCAGGCACAGATACGCAGTATTTT.

The gene calls are TRBV5-1 and TRBJ2-2; tentatively, D is TRBD2 (5 bases). In germline, CDR1 is SGHRS, CDR2 YFSETQ. This CDR3 is built from 19 residues. The V gene lost 1 base and the J gene lost 0 bases, with 19 bases spanning the gap. DNA for the CDR3: TGCGCCAGCAGCTTGTTGGGCAGGACTGGTTTCGCGAACACCGGGGAGCTGTTTTTT. Protein product: CASSLLGRTGFANTGELFF.